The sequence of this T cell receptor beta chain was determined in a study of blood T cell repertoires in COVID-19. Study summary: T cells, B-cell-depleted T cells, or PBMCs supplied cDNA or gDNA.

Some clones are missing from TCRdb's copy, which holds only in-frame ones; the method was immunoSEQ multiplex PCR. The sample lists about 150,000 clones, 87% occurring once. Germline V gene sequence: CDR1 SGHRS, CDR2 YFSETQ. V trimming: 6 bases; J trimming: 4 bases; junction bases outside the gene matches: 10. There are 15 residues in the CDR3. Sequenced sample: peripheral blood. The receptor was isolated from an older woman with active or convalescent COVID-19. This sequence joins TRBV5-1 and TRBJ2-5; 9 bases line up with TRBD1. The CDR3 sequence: CASTGQGSSGETQYF. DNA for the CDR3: TGCGCCAGCACCGGACAGGGGAGTTCAGGAGAGACCCAGTACTTC. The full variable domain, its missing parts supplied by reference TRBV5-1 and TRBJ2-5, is KAGVTQTPRYLIKTRGQQVTLSCSPISGHRSVSWYQQTPGQGLQFLFEYFSETQRNKGNFPGRFSGRQFSNSRSEMNVSTLELGDSALYLCASTGQGSSGETQYFGPGTRLLVL.